Listed below are T cell receptor beta chains from one sample, sequenced in a study of tumor-infiltrating lymphocytes in primary liver carcinoma. TCRdb recomputed calls from the multiplex PCR reads with MiXCR, one row per CDR3 protein. The sample contains 300,000 to 400,000 distinct CDR3 sequences, more than 55% of which appear only once. Sequencing was carried out using peripheral blood. These receptors all stem from a middle-aged man with primary liver carcinoma and hepatitis B virus infection. The CDR3 runs from the conserved cysteine through the conserved F or W. The order of the fields is J gene, clone size, D gene, V gene, CDR3 DNA, CDR3 protein. The D gene is left open where the match is weak. Rows may omit the clone size; those that give it use once, few, many or a size class.

j_call: TRBJ2-7
clone_size: few
d_call: TRBD1
v_call: TRBV10-3
cdr3_nt: TGTGCCATCACCCCGGGACAGGGGACCTACGAGCAGTACTTC
cdr3_aa: CAITPGQGTYEQYF

j_call: TRBJ1-2
clone_size: .
d_call: .
v_call: TRBV11-1
cdr3_nt: TGTGCCAGCAGCTTAGACGATGGAGATGGCTACACCTTC
cdr3_aa: CASSLDDGDGYTF

j_call: TRBJ1-2
clone_size: few
d_call: .
v_call: TRBV14
cdr3_nt: TGTGCCAGCAGCCAAGCCATGATTTATGGCTACACCTTC
cdr3_aa: CASSQAMIYGYTF

j_call: TRBJ1-1
clone_size: many
d_call: .
v_call: TRBV12-3/TRBV12-4
cdr3_nt: TGTGCCAGCAGTCCGCCGGCAGGGTACACTGAAGCTTTCTTT
cdr3_aa: CASSPPAGYTEAFF

j_call: TRBJ2-7
clone_size: few
d_call: .
v_call: TRBV4-1
cdr3_nt: TGCGCCAGCTCGGAGCGGGCCGAGTACGAGCAGTACTTC
cdr3_aa: CASSERAEYEQYF

j_call: TRBJ2-5
clone_size: .
d_call: .
v_call: TRBV6-5
cdr3_nt: TGTGCCAGCAGTTACTATGGTGGGGAGCTGCGAGAGACCCAGTACTTC
cdr3_aa: CASSYYGGELRETQYF

j_call: TRBJ1-1
clone_size: many
d_call: TRBD1
v_call: TRBV10-2
cdr3_nt: TGCGCCAGCAGTGAGTCGACAGGGGATTACACTGAAGCTTTCTTT
cdr3_aa: CASSESTGDYTEAFF

j_call: TRBJ2-7
clone_size: .
d_call: TRBD2
v_call: TRBV4-1
cdr3_nt: TGCGCCTGCAGCCAAGTAAGCGGGAGAGCGACCTACGAGCAGTACTTC
cdr3_aa: CACSQVSGRATYEQYF

j_call: TRBJ1-1
clone_size: .
d_call: .
v_call: TRBV5-8
cdr3_nt: TGTGCCAGCAGCTTACGTCGGGAGGCTTTCTTT
cdr3_aa: CASSLRREAFF

j_call: TRBJ2-5
clone_size: many
d_call: .
v_call: TRBV29-1
cdr3_nt: TGCAGCGACCTCCCCAGGGGAACAGGAGAGACCCAGTACTTC
cdr3_aa: CSDLPRGTGETQYF

j_call: TRBJ2-1
clone_size: few
d_call: .
v_call: TRBV11-2
cdr3_nt: TGTGCCAGCAGCTCCGGGGTGGGCAATGAGCAGTTCTTC
cdr3_aa: CASSSGVGNEQFF

j_call: TRBJ2-7
clone_size: .
d_call: TRBD2
v_call: TRBV12-3/TRBV12-4
cdr3_nt: TGTGCCAGTAGTGCCGGACTAGCGAGTTCCTACGAGCAGTACTTC
cdr3_aa: CASSAGLASSYEQYF

j_call: TRBJ2-5
clone_size: .
d_call: TRBD1
v_call: TRBV4-1
cdr3_nt: TGTGCCAGCAGCCAAGGTGGACAGGGTTTGGAGACCCAGTACTTC
cdr3_aa: CASSQGGQGLETQYF

j_call: TRBJ2-1
clone_size: once
d_call: TRBD1
v_call: TRBV11-2
cdr3_nt: TGTGCCAACACCTCCCCCCAGGGGGTTTTCTACCATGAGCAGTTCTTC
cdr3_aa: CANTSPQGVFYHEQFF

j_call: TRBJ2-7
clone_size: few
d_call: .
v_call: TRBV20-1
cdr3_nt: TGCAGTGCCCGCCAGGGCTTTCGAGTCTACGAGCAGTACTTC
cdr3_aa: CSARQGFRVYEQYF

j_call: TRBJ2-2
clone_size: .
d_call: .
v_call: TRBV29-1
cdr3_nt: TGCAGTGTTCGACTAGATGGTCTCACCGGGGAGCTGTTATTT
cdr3_aa: CSVRLDGLTGELLF

j_call: TRBJ1-1
clone_size: .
d_call: TRBD1
v_call: TRBV5-1
cdr3_nt: TGTGCCAGCAGTTTGCAGACAGGGATGAACACTGATGCTTTCTTT
cdr3_aa: CASSLQTGMNTDAFF

j_call: TRBJ2-1
clone_size: .
d_call: .
v_call: TRBV29-1
cdr3_nt: TGCAGTGTTGACAGGTTTACTTACACTGAGCAGTTCTTC
cdr3_aa: CSVDRFTYTEQFF

j_call: TRBJ1-1
clone_size: .
d_call: .
v_call: TRBV30
cdr3_nt: TGTGCCTTCAGGATCATGAACACTGAAGCTTTCTTT
cdr3_aa: CAFRIMNTEAFF

j_call: TRBJ2-1
clone_size: .
d_call: TRBD2
v_call: TRBV28
cdr3_nt: TGTGCCAGCAGTTTCGAGCTAGCGGGAGCGGTTAACAAAGAGCAGTTCTTC
cdr3_aa: CASSFELAGAVNKEQFF